The 23 T cell receptor beta chains presented below share a single source sample, sequenced in a study of blood T cell repertoires in COVID-19. The protocol was immunoSEQ multiplex PCR, while the TCRdb copy is restricted to in-frame clones and leaves out a portion. The sample has 200,000 to 250,000 clones, around three quarters seen once. The source material was peripheral blood. The receptors were sampled from a woman in her sixties or seventies with acute or convalescent COVID-19.

The V and J genes are TRBV3-1 (or the pseudogene TRBV3-2) and TRBJ2-7; TRBD2 matches 7 bases. Germline V gene data show CDR1 as LGHDT and CDR2 as YNNKEL (reference sequence). This CDR3 region has 14 residues. The ends lost 6 bases at V and 3 bases at J; junction bases unmatched: 8. CDR3 coding DNA: TGTGCCAGCAGTCCCTGGGGGGGGGACTACGAGCAGTACTTC. It specifies CASSPWGGDYEQYF.

This sequence joins TRBV3-1 (or the pseudogene TRBV3-2) and TRBJ2-5, with TRBD1 matching 8 bases. The CDR3 totals 15 residues. J lost 5 bases, V lost 4 bases, and 9 bases had no gene match. CDR1 is LGHDT and CDR2 is YNNKEL in the germline V gene (reference sequence). The CDR3 protein is CASSPPGGRGETQYF. The CDR3 DNA follows: TGTGCCAGCAGCCCCCCAGGGGGCCGGGGGGAGACCCAGTACTTC.

In DNA, the CDR3 is TGTGCCAGCAGCCAGGCCGTACTAGCGGGAGGTTCCGAGCAGTACTTC. Protein: CASSQAVLAGGSEQYF. This rearrangement joins TRBV4-2 to TRBJ2-7, with 12 positions matching TRBD2. CDR1 is LGHNA, CDR2 YNFKEQ, per germline. Losses at the gene ends were 3 bases for V and 6 bases for J; bases not matched to a gene: 9. The length of the CDR3 is 16 residues.

V usage is TRBV18 and J usage is TRBJ1-6, with a possible D match to TRBD1 (5 bases). The germline V gene has CDR1 KGHSH and CDR2 LQKENI. V was shortened by 2 bases and J by 6 bases, with 8 bases between the two germline ends. CDR3 length: 14 amino acids. The CDR3 DNA sequence: TGTGCCAGCTCACCATCAGGGATTAATTCACCCCTCCACTTT. It codes for CASSPSGINSPLHF.

The chain has TRBV30 and TRBJ2-7; D is ambiguous. The CDR3 totals 11 residues. Deletions cut 1 base from V and 4 bases from J, with 5 bases between. Germline lookup yields CDR1 GTSNPN and CDR2 SVGIG (reference sequence). CDR3 sequence: CAWSAQYEQYF. The CDR3 nucleotides read TGTGCCTGGAGTGCCCAATACGAGCAGTACTTC.

Here the CDR3 reads CASSLDGTGGGYTF. CDR3 nucleotide sequence: TGTGCCAGCAGCTTAGATGGGACAGGGGGGGGCTACACCTTC. This chain links TRBV7-2 with TRBJ1-2, with 11 bases matching TRBD1. V dropped 1 base and J dropped 8; count of bases not matched to a gene: 3. The CDR3 contains 14 residues. The germline V gene encodes CDR1 SGHTA and CDR2 FQGNSA.

The chain joins TRBV29-1 to TRBJ2-1, with D possibly matching TRBD1 (6 bases). CDR3 length: 16 amino acids. Per germline, CDR1 SQVTM and CDR2 ANQGSEA. The V gene lost 5 bases and the J gene lost 4 bases, with 21 bases spanning the gap. CDR3 protein: CSVRLWGHRAYNEQFF. The CDR3 nucleotides read TGCAGCGTTCGTCTCTGGGGACACCGGGCTTACAATGAGCAGTTCTTC.

The chain links TRBV29-1 to TRBJ1-1; a possible D gene is TRBD1 (5 bases). This CDR3 has 12 residues. Germline CDR1 SQVTM, CDR2 ANQGSEA. The V and J ends lost 4 bases and 3 bases respectively, with 9 bases between them. CDR3 in amino acids: CSVGPGHTEAFF. CDR3 coding DNA: TGCAGCGTTGGACCAGGGCACACTGAAGCTTTCTTT.

A few counts support this clone. The chain couples TRBV7-8 to TRBJ1-3; TRBD1 might be the D (5 bases). V lost 1 base, J lost 4 bases, and 14 bases lay in between. The CDR3 runs 16 residues. Germline-derived CDR1 and CDR2 are SGHVS and FQNEAQ. Written as DNA, the CDR3 is TGTGCCAGCAGCTTAGGAGGCGGGGCGCGCGGAAACACCATATATTTT. This gives the protein CASSLGGGARGNTIYF.

The gene calls are TRBV15 and TRBJ2-7; possibly TRBD1 for D (6 bases). The CDR3 is 14 amino acids. The germline V gene has CDR1 LNHNV and CDR2 YYDKDF (reference sequence). V was shortened by 4 bases and J by 6 bases, with 16 bases between the two germline ends. DNA for the CDR3: TGTGCCACCAGCATAGGGGGATTGGAGGCCGAGCAGTACTTC. Translated, it gives CATSIGGLEAEQYF.

The V call is TRBV28, the J call TRBJ1-5, with D possibly being TRBD1 (6 bases). V lost 4 bases and J 1 base, leaving 17 bases between the germline ends. Germline V gives CDR1 MDHEN, CDR2 SYDVKM. The CDR3 is made up of 17 amino acids. The CDR3 coding sequence is TGTGCCAGCAGTTCCGCCATCAGGGGTAACAGCAATCAGCCCCAGCATTTT. It specifies CASSSAIRGNSNQPQHF.

The genes are TRBV5-4 and TRBJ2-5; the match to TRBD1 covers 9 bases. The length of the CDR3 is 16 residues. V lost 4 bases, J lost 5 bases, and 12 bases stayed unmatched. Germline CDR1 reads SGHNT; CDR2 reads YYREEE (reference sequence). CDR3 protein: CASSLGPGQGGETQYF. CDR3 in DNA: TGTGCCAGCAGCCTAGGCCCGGGACAGGGAGGGGAGACCCAGTACTTC.

The chain employs TRBV7-9 and TRBJ2-7; D is possibly TRBD2 (6 bases). Germline lookup yields CDR1 SEHNR and CDR2 FQNEAQ (reference sequence). The CDR3 runs 14 residues. Trimming removed 10 bases at V and 2 bases at J, with 18 bases between. CDR3 in DNA: TGTGCCACCTTACAAGAGGAGGGAGCCTACGAGCAGTACTTC. Translating gives CATLQEEGAYEQYF.

Concerning this clone: This CDR3 is also generated by other DNA sequences in the sample. The rearrangement links TRBV5-1 to TRBJ1-5; 7 bases are shared with TRBD1. J was trimmed by 2 bases and V by 0 bases; bases with no gene match: 2. Germline CDR1 is SGHRS and CDR2 is YFSETQ. CDR3 length: 15 residues. The CDR3 nucleotides read TGCGCCAGCAGCTTGGAGGGGGCTGGCAATCAGCCCCAGCATTTT. Translation gives CASSLEGAGNQPQHF.

The chain joins TRBV7-2 to TRBJ2-7, with D possibly being TRBD1 (5 bases). Germline values: CDR1 SGHTA, CDR2 FQGNSA. V was pared by 5 bases and J by 3 bases, with 8 bases between. The CDR3 spans 12 residues. Here the CDR3 reads CASSMTVYEQYF. In nucleotides, the CDR3 is TGTGCCAGCAGCATGACAGTCTACGAGCAGTACTTC. The whole variable domain, remainder taken from reference TRBV7-2 and TRBJ2-7, is GAGVSQSPSNKVTEKGKDVELRCDPISGHTALYWYRQSLGQGLEFLIYFQGNSAPDKSGLPSDRFSAERTGGSVSTLTIQRTQQEDSAVYLCASSMTVYEQYFGPGTRLTVT.

The V call is TRBV28, the J call TRBJ2-3; D unclear. Germline loops: CDR1 MDHEN, CDR2 SYDVKM. Between the trimmed V and J ends, which lost 8 bases and 0 bases, there was a span of 9 bases. This CDR3 is 13 amino acids long. The CDR3 is CASAARSTDTQYF. The DNA of the CDR3 is TGTGCCAGCGCGGCGCGTAGCACAGATACGCAGTATTTT.

There are a few counts of this clone. The chain combines TRBV19 with TRBJ2-7; 8 nucleotides match TRBD2. This CDR3 is 15 amino acids long. Germline V lookup: CDR1 LNHDA, CDR2 SQIVND (reference sequence). The V segment lost 8 bases and the J segment 5 bases; nucleotides outside the gene matches: 14. The CDR3 loop is CASGKEAGVRNEQYF. The CDR3 nucleotides read TGTGCCAGTGGAAAAGAAGCGGGAGTGCGAAACGAGCAGTACTTC.

The chain couples TRBV24-1 to TRBJ2-3; tentative D call: TRBD2 (6 bases). The CDR3 is 17 residues long. The V end was cut by 3 bases, the J end by 0 bases, with 15 bases between. The germline V gene encodes CDR1 KGHDR and CDR2 SFDVKD. The CDR3 DNA reads TGTGCCACCAGTGATCCCCAAGGGACTGCCAGCACAGATACGCAGTATTTT. Its protein product is CATSDPQGTASTDTQYF.

The gene calls are TRBV12-3 or TRBV12-4 and TRBJ1-1, with TRBD1 matching over 7 bases. V lost 5 bases and J lost 11; bases outside the gene matches: 5. The length of the CDR3 is 11 residues. CDR3 sequence (DNA): TGTGCCAGCAGTCCCGGACAGGCGGCTTTCTTT. It translates to CASSPGQAAFF.

This chain connects TRBV4-2 to TRBJ1-6; 7 bases map to TRBD1. Germline V gene lookup returns CDR1 LGHNA and CDR2 YNFKEQ. With V trimmed by 2 bases and J by 6 bases, 13 bases remained unmatched. CDR3 length equals 18 residues. Written as DNA, the CDR3 is TGTGCCAGCAGCCAAAGACCGACCTCGGCAGGGGGTAATTCACCCCTCCACTTT. This sequence encodes CASSQRPTSAGGNSPLHF.

V gene TRBV28 combines with J gene TRBJ2-1; D perhaps matches TRBD1 (5 bases). The CDR3 is 14 residues long. Between the trimmed V and J ends, which lost 5 bases and 4 bases, there was a span of 12 bases. Germline CDR1 is MDHEN and CDR2 is SYDVKM. Written as DNA, the CDR3 is TGTGCCAGCAGTCGTCGGACACCTTACAATGAGCAGTTCTTC. It translates to CASSRRTPYNEQFF.

The chain uses TRBV2 and TRBJ1-2; D is undetermined. V lost 6 bases and J 8 bases, leaving 16 bases between the germline ends. This CDR3 contains 13 residues. The germline V gene has CDR1 SNHLY and CDR2 FYNNEI. CDR3 region: CASSAKKSGGYTF. The CDR3 nucleotides read TGTGCCAGCAGCGCAAAGAAAAGTGGCGGCTACACCTTC.

The chain links TRBV15 to TRBJ1-4; no firm D call. Germline CDR1 is LNHNV and CDR2 is YYDKDF (reference sequence). This CDR3 region has 16 residues. V was pared by 1 base and J by 5 bases, with 14 bases between. This CDR3 reads CATSRGDRGVNEKLFF. The DNA for the CDR3 is TGTGCCACCAGCAGAGGAGACCGCGGGGTCAATGAAAAACTGTTTTTT.